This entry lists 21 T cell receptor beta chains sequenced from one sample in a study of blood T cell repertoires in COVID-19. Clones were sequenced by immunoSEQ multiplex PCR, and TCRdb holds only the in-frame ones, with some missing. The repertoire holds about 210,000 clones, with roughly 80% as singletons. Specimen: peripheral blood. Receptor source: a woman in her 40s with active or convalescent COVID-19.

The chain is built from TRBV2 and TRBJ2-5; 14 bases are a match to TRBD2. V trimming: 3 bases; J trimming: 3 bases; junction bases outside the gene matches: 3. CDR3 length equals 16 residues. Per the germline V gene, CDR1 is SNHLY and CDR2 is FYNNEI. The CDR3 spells CASSDGGLAGEETQYF. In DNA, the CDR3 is TGTGCCAGCAGTGATGGGGGACTAGCGGGGGAAGAGACCCAGTACTTC.

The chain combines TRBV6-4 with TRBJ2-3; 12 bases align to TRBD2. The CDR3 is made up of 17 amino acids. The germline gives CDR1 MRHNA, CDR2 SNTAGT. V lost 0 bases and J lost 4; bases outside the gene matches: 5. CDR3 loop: CASSDSTSGSGADTQYF. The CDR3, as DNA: TGTGCCAGCAGTGACTCGACTAGCGGGAGTGGGGCAGATACGCAGTATTTT.

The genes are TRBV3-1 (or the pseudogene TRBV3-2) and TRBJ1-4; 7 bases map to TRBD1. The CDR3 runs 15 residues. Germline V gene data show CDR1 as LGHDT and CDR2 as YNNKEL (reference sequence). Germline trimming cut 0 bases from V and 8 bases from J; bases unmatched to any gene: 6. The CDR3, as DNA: TGTGCCAGCAGCCAAGATACCAGGGGGTACGAAAAACTGTTTTTT. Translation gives CASSQDTRGYEKLFF.

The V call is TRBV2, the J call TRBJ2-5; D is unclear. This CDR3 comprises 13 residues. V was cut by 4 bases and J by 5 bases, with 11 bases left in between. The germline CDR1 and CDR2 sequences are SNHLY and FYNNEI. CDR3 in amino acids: CASSGSVGETQYF. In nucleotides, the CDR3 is TGTGCCAGCAGTGGATCGGTCGGGGAGACCCAGTACTTC.

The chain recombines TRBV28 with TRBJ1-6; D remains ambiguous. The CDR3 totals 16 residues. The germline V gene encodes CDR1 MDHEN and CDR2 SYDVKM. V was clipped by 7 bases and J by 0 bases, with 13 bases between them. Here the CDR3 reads CASTFPSSSYNSPLHF. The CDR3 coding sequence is TGTGCCAGCACCTTTCCCTCTAGCTCCTATAATTCACCCCTCCACTTT. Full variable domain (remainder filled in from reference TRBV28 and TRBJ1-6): DVKVTQSSRYLVKRTGEKVFLECVQDMDHENMFWYRQDPGLGLRLIYFSYDVKMKEKGDIPEGYSVSREKKERFSLILESASTNQTSMYLCASTFPSSSYNSPLHFGNGTRLTVT.

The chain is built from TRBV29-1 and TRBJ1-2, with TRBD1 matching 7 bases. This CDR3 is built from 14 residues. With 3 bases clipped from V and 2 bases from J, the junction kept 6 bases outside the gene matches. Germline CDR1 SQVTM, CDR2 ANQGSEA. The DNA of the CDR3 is TGCAGCGTTGAGAGGGGGACAGCGAACTATGGCTACACCTTC. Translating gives CSVERGTANYGYTF.

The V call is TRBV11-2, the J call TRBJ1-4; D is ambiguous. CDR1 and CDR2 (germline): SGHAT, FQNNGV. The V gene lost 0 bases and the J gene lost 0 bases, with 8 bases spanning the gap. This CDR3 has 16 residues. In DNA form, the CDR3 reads TGTGCCAGCAGCTTAGACGGGTGGTCAACTAATGAAAAACTGTTTTTT. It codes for CASSLDGWSTNEKLFF.

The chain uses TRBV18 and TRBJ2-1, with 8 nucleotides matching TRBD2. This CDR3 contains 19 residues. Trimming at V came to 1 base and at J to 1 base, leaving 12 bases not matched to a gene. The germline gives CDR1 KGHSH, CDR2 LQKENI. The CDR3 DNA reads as TGTGCCAGCTCACCACAGGTGTCTAATACGGGGGGGTCCTACAATGAGCAGTTCTTC. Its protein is CASSPQVSNTGGSYNEQFF.

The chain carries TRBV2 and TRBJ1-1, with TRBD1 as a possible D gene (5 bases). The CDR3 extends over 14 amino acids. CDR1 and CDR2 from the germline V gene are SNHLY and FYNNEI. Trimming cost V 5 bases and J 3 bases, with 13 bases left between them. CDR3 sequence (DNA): TGTGCCAGCAGTACACAGGTTGCGGACACTGAAGCTTTCTTT. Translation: CASSTQVADTEAFF.

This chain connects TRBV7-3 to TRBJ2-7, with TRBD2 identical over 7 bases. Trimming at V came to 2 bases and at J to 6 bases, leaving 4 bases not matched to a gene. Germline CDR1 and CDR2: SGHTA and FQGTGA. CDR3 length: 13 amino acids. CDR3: CASSLGTKGEQYF. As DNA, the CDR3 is TGTGCCAGCAGCTTAGGGACTAAAGGCGAGCAGTACTTC.

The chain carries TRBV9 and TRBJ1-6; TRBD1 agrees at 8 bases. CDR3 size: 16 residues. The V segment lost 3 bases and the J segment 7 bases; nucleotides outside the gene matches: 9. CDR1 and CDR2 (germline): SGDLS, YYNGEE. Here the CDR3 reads CASSALQGADNSPLHF. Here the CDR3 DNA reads TGTGCCAGCAGCGCGCTTCAGGGGGCCGACAATTCACCCCTCCACTTT.

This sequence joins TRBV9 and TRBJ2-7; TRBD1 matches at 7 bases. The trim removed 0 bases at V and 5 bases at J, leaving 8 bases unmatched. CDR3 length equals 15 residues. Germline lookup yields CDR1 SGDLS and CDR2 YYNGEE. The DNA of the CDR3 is TGTGCCAGCAGCGTAGGAGGACGGGACAGCGACGAGCAGTACTTC. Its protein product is CASSVGGRDSDEQYF.

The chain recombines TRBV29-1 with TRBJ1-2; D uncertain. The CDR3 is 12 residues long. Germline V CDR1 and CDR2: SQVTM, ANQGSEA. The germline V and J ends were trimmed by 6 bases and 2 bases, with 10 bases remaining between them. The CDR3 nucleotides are TGCAGCGTGCAGACGGAGAACTATGGCTACACCTTC. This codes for CSVQTENYGYTF.

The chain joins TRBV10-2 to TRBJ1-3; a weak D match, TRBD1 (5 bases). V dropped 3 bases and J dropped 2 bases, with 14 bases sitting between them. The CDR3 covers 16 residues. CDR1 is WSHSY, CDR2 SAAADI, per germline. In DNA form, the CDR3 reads TGCGCCAGCAGTGATTACCACGGACAAACTGGAAACACCATATATTTT. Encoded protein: CASSDYHGQTGNTIYF.

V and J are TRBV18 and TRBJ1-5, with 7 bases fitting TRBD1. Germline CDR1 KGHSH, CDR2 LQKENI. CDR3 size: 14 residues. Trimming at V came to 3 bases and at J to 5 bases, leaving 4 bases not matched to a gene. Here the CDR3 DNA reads TGTGCCAGCTCACCGCGACAGGGAGATCAGCCCCAGCATTTT. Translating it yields CASSPRQGDQPQHF.

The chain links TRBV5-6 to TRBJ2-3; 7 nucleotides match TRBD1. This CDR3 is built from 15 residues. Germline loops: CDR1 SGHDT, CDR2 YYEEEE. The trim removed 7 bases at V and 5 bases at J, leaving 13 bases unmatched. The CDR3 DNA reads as TGTGCCAGCGATCATGACAGGGTTGGAAGAGATACGCAGTATTTT. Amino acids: CASDHDRVGRDTQYF.

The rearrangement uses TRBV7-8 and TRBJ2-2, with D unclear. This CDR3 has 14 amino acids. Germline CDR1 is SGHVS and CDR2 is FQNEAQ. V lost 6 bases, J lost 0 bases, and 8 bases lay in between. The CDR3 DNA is TGTGCCAGCAGACTACGACCGAACACCGGGGAGCTGTTTTTT. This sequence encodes CASRLRPNTGELFF.

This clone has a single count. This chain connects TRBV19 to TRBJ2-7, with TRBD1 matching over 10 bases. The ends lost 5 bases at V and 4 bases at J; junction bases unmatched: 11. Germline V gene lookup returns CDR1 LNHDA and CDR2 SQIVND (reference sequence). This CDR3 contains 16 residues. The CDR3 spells CASSRPGTGDSYEQYF. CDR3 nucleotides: TGTGCCAGTAGTCGTCCCGGGACAGGGGATTCGTACGAGCAGTACTTC.

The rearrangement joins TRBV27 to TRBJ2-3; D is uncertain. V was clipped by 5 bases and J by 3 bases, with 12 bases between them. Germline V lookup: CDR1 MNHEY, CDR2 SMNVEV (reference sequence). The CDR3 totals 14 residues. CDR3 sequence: CASSDNSGTDTQYF. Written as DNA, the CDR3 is TGTGCCAGCAGTGACAACAGTGGAACAGATACGCAGTATTTT.

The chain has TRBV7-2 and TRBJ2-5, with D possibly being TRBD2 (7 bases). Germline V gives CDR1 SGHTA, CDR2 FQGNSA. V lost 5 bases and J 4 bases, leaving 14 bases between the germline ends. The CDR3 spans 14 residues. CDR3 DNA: TGTGCCAGCAGCCCCGGGGGGCCGGCAGAGACCCAGTACTTC. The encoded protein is CASSPGGPAETQYF.

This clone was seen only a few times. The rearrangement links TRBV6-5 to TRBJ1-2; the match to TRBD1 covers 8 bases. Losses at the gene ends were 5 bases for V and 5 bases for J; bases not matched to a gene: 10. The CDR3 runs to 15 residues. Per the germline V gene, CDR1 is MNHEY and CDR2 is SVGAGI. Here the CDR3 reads CASSKTVTGAYGYTF. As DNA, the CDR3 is TGTGCCAGCAGTAAGACTGTGACAGGGGCGTATGGCTACACCTTC.